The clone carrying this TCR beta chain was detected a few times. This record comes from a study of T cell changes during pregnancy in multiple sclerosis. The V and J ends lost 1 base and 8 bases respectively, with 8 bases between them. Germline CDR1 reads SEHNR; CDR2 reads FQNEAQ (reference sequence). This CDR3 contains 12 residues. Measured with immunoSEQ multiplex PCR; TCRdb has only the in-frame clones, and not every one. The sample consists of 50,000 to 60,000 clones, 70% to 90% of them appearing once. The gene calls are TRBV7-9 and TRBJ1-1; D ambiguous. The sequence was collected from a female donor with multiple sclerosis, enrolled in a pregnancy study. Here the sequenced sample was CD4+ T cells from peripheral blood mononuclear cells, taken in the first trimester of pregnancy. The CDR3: CASSLVEAEAFF. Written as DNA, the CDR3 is TGTGCCAGCAGCTTAGTAGAGGCGGAAGCTTTCTTT.